These 7 T cell receptor beta chains originate from one sample sequenced in a study of blood T cells in healthy people across ages (dated by TCRdb to between 2014 and 2017). Libraries came from 5' RACE. The data were produced on an Illumina HiSeq 2500. A second roughly 6 to 12 cycle PCR used a sample-barcoded 5' primer and a J-beta primer mix. In-frame beta chains were kept once TCRdb had trimmed the public reads at Q25 with fastp and called clones with MiXCR. Entries that share a CDR3 protein sequence are merged under the most common genes and DNA. Recorded for this sample are roughly 650,000 distinct CDR3 sequences; roughly 30% of them occurred a single time. The leading ten clones occupy 15% of the sample. Sequencing was performed on blood. The receptors here all came from an elderly woman in good health. Donor details come from another sample of the same person, matched by shared clones.

This clonotype was recorded many times. The genes are TRBV6-1 and TRBJ2-7, with D perhaps TRBD2 (5 bases). The germline CDR1 and CDR2 sequences are MNHNS and SASEGT. Trimming removed 7 bases at V and 0 bases at J, with 13 bases between. This CDR3 has 14 amino acids. For the CDR3, the DNA is TGTGCCAGCATCCTCCTGGGGAGCTCCTACGAGCAGTACTTC. Amino acid sequence: CASILLGSSYEQYF.

The chain couples TRBV15 to TRBJ1-4; the D is unclear. Germline CDR1 is LNHNV and CDR2 is YYDKDF (reference sequence). V lost 0 bases, J lost 7 bases, and 12 bases lay in between. This CDR3 is built from 15 residues. CDR3 loop: CATSRDRAGGEKLFF. CDR3 coding DNA: TGTGCCACCAGCAGAGATCGGGCGGGCGGTGAAAAACTGTTTTTT.

V usage is TRBV10-2 and J usage is TRBJ2-5; 10 bases agree with TRBD2. The DNA end favors TRBJ2-7, so the J call may be wrong. The CDR3 has 15 residues. CDR1 is WSHSY and CDR2 is SAAADI in the germline V gene. CDR3 in DNA: TGCGCCAGCAGTGGAGGACTAGCGGATTCCTACGAGCAGTACTTC. Translated, it gives CASSGGLADSYEQYF.

This clonotype is large. The chain links TRBV5-1 to TRBJ2-1, with D maybe TRBD1 (5 bases). V shed 4 bases and J shed 1 base, with 12 bases lying between them. Germline V gene sequence: CDR1 SGHRS, CDR2 YFSETQ. The CDR3 spans 15 residues. The CDR3 bases are TGCGCCAGCAGCAGGGGCAGGAGATCCTACAATGAGCAGTTCTTC. This gives the protein CASSRGRRSYNEQFF.

This clonotype was detected many times. The chain joins TRBV5-1 to TRBJ1-6; tentative D call: TRBD1 (5 bases). Trimming stripped 4 bases from V and 6 bases from J, with 14 bases between. Germline values: CDR1 SGHRS, CDR2 YFSETQ. CDR3 length equals 15 residues. The CDR3 DNA is TGCGCCAGCAGCGCCCGGGACGCCCTTAATTCACCCCTCCACTTT. Translating it yields CASSARDALNSPLHF.

Concerning this clonotype itself: With a much larger clone just one base away, this may be a read error. The V call is TRBV27, the J call TRBJ2-3; 11 bases align to TRBD1. The CDR3 is 16 residues long. The junction had 10 bases not matched to a gene; V was cut back by 5 bases and J by 6 bases. Germline V CDR1 and CDR2: MNHEY, SMNVEV (reference sequence). CDR3 sequence: CASSVSRTGGWDTQYF. DNA of the CDR3: TGTGCCAGCAGTGTGTCCCGGACAGGGGGCTGGGATACGCAGTATTTT.

A remark on this clonotype: It may be a read error: a sequence one base away is much more abundant. The chain carries TRBV2 and TRBJ2-5; D gene ambiguous. The J call is doubtful: the DNA matches TRBJ2-4 better. The germline CDR1 and CDR2 sequences are SNHLY and FYNNEI. The CDR3 runs 15 residues. The CDR3 loop is CASRVTLLAKNIQYF. CDR3 DNA: TGTGCCAGCCGGGTAACGCTTCTAGCCAAAAACATTCAGTACTTC.